This is a list of T cell receptor beta chains from one sample in a study of T-cell reconstitution after alpha-beta-depleted transplantation in children. One entry per CDR3 protein results from TCRdb running MiXCR on the PCR reads. This sample has about 210,000 distinct CDR3 sequences, with approximately 19% found just once. The sample was PBMCs, mostly from graft donor cells, taken 360 days after TCRalphabeta/CD19-depleted stem cell transplant. These receptors all stem from a male patient aged 2 to 9 who had a stem cell transplant for acute lymphoblastic leukemia, so the T cells may come from the graft donor. CDR3s include the opening cysteine and the closing phenylalanine or tryptophan. The D gene is left open where the match is weak. Clone sizes are given selectively: once, few, many, or a class where the clone is expanded.

TGTGCCAGCAGCCCACCAACAGCGGGGGCCAACTACAATGAGCAGTTCTTC	CASSPPTAGANYNEQFF	TRBD2	.	TRBJ2-1	TRBV7-9
TGTGCCATCAGTGAATCCTTAGGGACAGGGGGAACCAATCAGCCCCAGCATTTT	CAISESLGTGGTNQPQHF	TRBD1	.	TRBJ1-5	TRBV10-3
TGCGCCAGCAGCCGAGAACTGTTGCACGAGCAGTACTTC	CASSRELLHEQYF	.	few	TRBJ2-7	TRBV4-3
TGCAGTGCTAGAGAACCGGGACAGATTACCGCTGAAGCTTTCTTT	CSAREPGQITAEAFF	TRBD1	.	TRBJ1-1	TRBV20-1
TGTGCCAGCAGCTTAATGTCCGGGGAGCTGTTTTTT	CASSLMSGELFF	.	.	TRBJ2-2	TRBV7-9
TGCGCCAGCAGCCAAGGACAAACCACCGGGGAGCTGTTTTTT	CASSQGQTTGELFF	.	few	TRBJ2-2	TRBV4-3
TGTGCCAGCGGTTTTGACGAGCAGTACTTC	CASGFDEQYF	.	few	TRBJ2-7	TRBV27
TGTGCCAGCAGTTTCCTCGGGGGCACCGGGGAGCTGTTTTTT	CASSFLGGTGELFF	.	many	TRBJ2-2	TRBV12-3/TRBV12-4
TGCAGTGCTAGAGGGGACGGGATATCGGGCTACACCTTC	CSARGDGISGYTF	.	few	TRBJ1-2	TRBV20-1
TGTGCCAGCAGCTGGCGGGACAGGGACGAGCAGTACTTC	CASSWRDRDEQYF	TRBD1	few	TRBJ2-7	TRBV5-6
TGTGCCAGCAGCTCTCGTGGAGAGACAGATACGCAGTATTTT	CASSSRGETDTQYF	.	.	TRBJ2-3	TRBV11-3
TGCAGTGCTAGACGGATGTATCGGGATGAGCAGTTCTTC	CSARRMYRDEQFF	.	few	TRBJ2-1	TRBV20-1
TGTGCCATCAGTGCACAGGAGGTTCCCCAGTACTTC	CAISAQEVPQYF	.	.	TRBJ2-5	TRBV10-3
TGTGCCAGCATCGGGGGGAAAGAGACCCAGTACTTC	CASIGGKETQYF	TRBD2	.	TRBJ2-5	TRBV6-5
TGCAGTGCTAGAGTTTTTTCTGGGGCCAACGTCCTGACTTTC	CSARVFSGANVLTF	.	.	TRBJ2-6	TRBV20-1
TGTGCCAGCAGCTTAGTCGTAGCGGGGGGATCCTACGAGCAGTACTTC	CASSLVVAGGSYEQYF	TRBD2	few	TRBJ2-7	TRBV7-8
TGTGCCAGCAGTCAAGCGGGACAGGGAGGAGAGACCCAGTACTTC	CASSQAGQGGETQYF	TRBD1	few	TRBJ2-5	TRBV12-3/TRBV12-4
TGCAGTGCTAGAGTTCCCGGGACAGCGAGCTCGGGGGAGCAGTACTTC	CSARVPGTASSGEQYF	TRBD1	.	TRBJ2-7	TRBV20-1
TGTGCCAGCAGCCCCAGGACAGGACTATCCCCCGATGAGCAGTTCTTC	CASSPRTGLSPDEQFF	.	few	TRBJ2-1	TRBV7-3
TGTGCCAGCAGCTTGGGGACAGGGACCAATGAGCAGTTCTTC	CASSLGTGTNEQFF	TRBD1	few	TRBJ2-1	TRBV5-6
TGTGCCAGCAGCGTAGAGGGGAACCCCTCCCCTTACAATGAGCAGTTCTTC	CASSVEGNPSPYNEQFF	.	.	TRBJ2-1	TRBV9
TGTGCCAGCAGCCCCCTCGGACTAGCGGGGACGGGGGGAAACTACAATGAGCAGTTCTTC	CASSPLGLAGTGGNYNEQFF	TRBD2	few	TRBJ2-1	TRBV4-2
TGTGCCAGCAGTTTTTGGGGGGGGAACTACGAGCAGTACTTC	CASSFWGGNYEQYF	TRBD2	few	TRBJ2-7	TRBV12-3/TRBV12-4
TGCGCCAGCAGCTTTACAGGGGACACCGGGGAGCTGTTTTTT	CASSFTGDTGELFF	TRBD1	many	TRBJ2-2	TRBV5-1
TGTGCCAGCAGCTTTGACCCCACCCCTAGGGGCTACACCTTC	CASSFDPTPRGYTF	.	.	TRBJ1-2	TRBV11-2
TGTGCCAGCACTAGGCTAGCGGGGTACAATGAGCAGTTCTTC	CASTRLAGYNEQFF	TRBD2	few	TRBJ2-1	TRBV28
TGTGCCAGCAGTCTCCAGGTGTTTCAGCCCCAGCATTTT	CASSLQVFQPQHF	.	few	TRBJ1-5	TRBV12-3/TRBV12-4
TGTGCCAGCATCCTCGGACTAGCGGGTACCTCGAGCTCCTACAATGAGCAGTTCTTC	CASILGLAGTSSSYNEQFF	TRBD2	.	TRBJ2-1	TRBV12-3/TRBV12-4
TGTGCCAGCAGCTTAGGGGTCAGCAACTATGGCTACACCTTC	CASSLGVSNYGYTF	.	many	TRBJ1-2	TRBV7-2
TGTGCCAGCAGTTCGCGGACAGGGAGCTCCTACGAGCAGTACTTC	CASSSRTGSSYEQYF	TRBD1	few	TRBJ2-7	TRBV12-3/TRBV12-4
TGTGCCATCGGGGCAGGGGACAAAAACATTCAGTACTTC	CAIGAGDKNIQYF	.	few	TRBJ2-4	TRBV10-3
TGTGCCACCAGTCCCCCCGGAGGGCTAGCGGGGTACAATGAGCAGTTCTTC	CATSPPGGLAGYNEQFF	TRBD2	.	TRBJ2-1	TRBV24-1
TGCAGTGCTAGATTAGCGGGTAACACAGATACGCAGTATTTT	CSARLAGNTDTQYF	TRBD2	few	TRBJ2-3	TRBV20-1
TGCAGTGCTAGGAACCGCGGGGGCCTTAGCAATCAGCCCCAGCATTTT	CSARNRGGLSNQPQHF	.	many	TRBJ1-5	TRBV20-1
TGCAGCGTTGATGTGGTAGGGTGGGAGACCCAGTACTTC	CSVDVVGWETQYF	.	many	TRBJ2-5	TRBV29-1
TGTGCCAGCAGAGAAGGGGGGGTGAACACTGAAGCTTTCTTT	CASREGGVNTEAFF	.	.	TRBJ1-1	TRBV7-9
TGTGCCAGCAGTTACTCGGTGGGGAGCAATGAGCAGTTCTTC	CASSYSVGSNEQFF	.	few	TRBJ2-1	TRBV6-5
TGCGCCAGCAGCTTCGGACTAGCGGGGCTGAGCACAGATACGCAGTATTTT	CASSFGLAGLSTDTQYF	TRBD2	once	TRBJ2-3	TRBV5-1
TGTGCCAGCAGCGCCCACAGATACACTGAAGCTTTCTTT	CASSAHRYTEAFF	.	.	TRBJ1-1	TRBV21-1
TGTGCCAGCAGGACCCGGGACAGCGGAGCCTTCAACTATGGCTACACCTTC	CASRTRDSGAFNYGYTF	TRBD1	few	TRBJ1-2	TRBV7-2
TGTGCCAGCAGTTTTGATGAAGGGTCGGTCACTGAAGCTTTCTTT	CASSFDEGSVTEAFF	.	.	TRBJ1-1	TRBV12-3/TRBV12-4
TGCGCCAGCAGCCAAGCCAGGGGGCCAAACTACGAGCAGTACTTC	CASSQARGPNYEQYF	TRBD1	.	TRBJ2-7	TRBV4-3